The rows below give T cell receptor beta chains drawn from one sample of a study of OX40 agonist ivuxolimab in advanced cancers. Sequencing was performed with immunoSEQ multiplex PCR; in TCRdb, only in-frame clones are kept and a portion is missing. This table has tens of thousands of clones, approximately 90% appearing once. Sequenced material: CD4+ or CD8+ T cells sorted from blood, taken in a trial of the OX40 agonist ivuxolimab. Receptors were obtained from an adult with an advanced solid tumor such as melanoma, head and neck, liver or kidney cancer. The CDR3 runs from the conserved cysteine through the conserved F or W. A D gene is named only where the DNA matches it firmly. For some rows the clone size is stated as once, few or many, or as a class when expanded; others skip it.

v_gene	d_gene	j_gene	abundance	CDR3nt	CDR3aa
TRBV11-2	TRBD1	TRBJ2-3	-	TGTGCCAGCAGGACCGGACAGGGCGGCACAGATACGCAGTATTTT	CASRTGQGGTDTQYF
TRBV5-1	-	TRBJ2-2	-	TGCGCCAGCAGCGACAGATCGAACACCGGGGAGCTGTTTTTT	CASSDRSNTGELFF
TRBV5-1	-	TRBJ1-5	-	TGCGCCAGCAGCTGGGACGGTCCAAATCAGCCCCAGCATTTT	CASSWDGPNQPQHF
TRBV6-4	-	TRBJ1-4	many	TGTGCCAGCAGTGACGCAGGCAGAACTAATGAAAAACTGTTTTTT	CASSDAGRTNEKLFF
TRBV5-1	TRBD2	TRBJ2-7	-	TGCGCCAGCAGCTTTACGGGAGGCGAGCAGTACTTC	CASSFTGGEQYF
TRBV5-4	-	TRBJ1-2	-	TGTGCCAGCAGCGCCGGGGGATGGGTTTATGGCTACACCTTC	CASSAGGWVYGYTF
TRBV27	-	TRBJ2-1	-	TGTGCCAGCAGTTTATCCGGGAGCAATGAGCAGTTCTTC	CASSLSGSNEQFF
TRBV5-1	TRBD1	TRBJ2-4	-	TGCGCCAGCAGCTTGGAGACAGGGGAGATGGGAGCCAAAAACATTCAGTACTTC	CASSLETGEMGAKNIQYF
TRBV5-1	-	TRBJ2-7	-	TGCGCCAGCAGCCGAGGGGGGGTGACCTACGAGCAGTACTTC	CASSRGGVTYEQYF
TRBV28	TRBD1	TRBJ2-5	few	TGTGCCAGCAGACTTCCGGGACAGGGGGAGACCCAGTACTTC	CASRLPGQGETQYF
TRBV30	TRBD1	TRBJ1-1	-	TGTGCCTGGAGCCCAGGGGGGGTGAAGATGGCTTTCTTT	CAWSPGGVKMAFF
TRBV7-3	-	TRBJ2-3	-	TGTGCCAGCAGCTTAATAGGGGGAGGGCCATCAGATACGCAGTATTTT	CASSLIGGGPSDTQYF
TRBV19	-	TRBJ1-2	-	TGTGCCAGTAGTGTCCTACAGGGTAGGGGCTATGGCTACACCTTC	CASSVLQGRGYGYTF
TRBV2	TRBD1	TRBJ1-1	-	TGTGCCAGCAGATTGACAGGGGATACTGAAGCTTTCTTT	CASRLTGDTEAFF
TRBV28	TRBD2	TRBJ2-5	-	TGTGCCAGCAGTTCTCTAGGACTAGGGGAGACCCAGTACTTC	CASSSLGLGETQYF
TRBV2	TRBD1	TRBJ2-7	-	TGTGCCAGCAGACGGGACAGCCTATCCGAGCAGTACTTC	CASRRDSLSEQYF
TRBV13	TRBD2	TRBJ2-3	-	TGTGCCAGCAGCTTAAGAGCGGGAGAGAGCACAGATACGCAGTATTTT	CASSLRAGESTDTQYF
TRBV10-3	-	TRBJ2-5	-	TGTGCCATCAGTGATAATAGCGGAGGGGAGACCCAGTACTTC	CAISDNSGGETQYF
TRBV4-1	-	TRBJ1-1	-	TGCGCCAGCAGCCCCCCCTGGGATCGCACTGAAGCTTTCTTT	CASSPPWDRTEAFF
TRBV9	-	TRBJ1-2	-	TGTGCCAGCAGCCCACGGACGTCTGGCTATGGCTACACCTTC	CASSPRTSGYGYTF
TRBV5-1	-	TRBJ1-2	-	TGCGCCAGCAGCGTGACCTTCGGGAGGAACTATGGCTACACCTTC	CASSVTFGRNYGYTF
TRBV27	-	TRBJ1-2	-	TGTGCCAGCAGTTTAGAGGGCAGGGCTAACTATGGCTACACCTTC	CASSLEGRANYGYTF
TRBV7-2	-	TRBJ2-5	once	TGTGCCAGCAGCCCCCAGGGGGGTGCAGAGACCCAGTACTTC	CASSPQGGAETQYF
TRBV2	-	TRBJ2-3	-	TGTGCCAGCAGTGAAGGGGATCTAGGCTCAGATACGCAGTATTTT	CASSEGDLGSDTQYF
TRBV27	TRBD1	TRBJ1-2	once	TGTGCCAGCCCTCTCAGCCCGCGGGACAGCTATGGCTACACCTTC	CASPLSPRDSYGYTF
TRBV20-1	-	TRBJ2-1	-	TGCAGTGCTAGTTTCCGCAATGAGCAGTTCTTC	CSASFRNEQFF
TRBV9	TRBD2	TRBJ2-1	once	TGTGCCAGCGGCACTAGCGGGTTATACAATGAGCAGTTCTTC	CASGTSGLYNEQFF
TRBV11-2	-	TRBJ2-7	few	TGTGCCAGCAGCTACTCAGCGGGACACACCTACGAGCAGTACTTC	CASSYSAGHTYEQYF
TRBV6-5	-	TRBJ2-7	-	TGTGCCAGCAGCCGTAGGGCGGACTCCTACGAGCAGTACTTC	CASSRRADSYEQYF
TRBV18	-	TRBJ2-7	-	TGTGCCAGCTCACGGGACAACTCCTACGAGCAGTACTTC	CASSRDNSYEQYF
TRBV5-1	-	TRBJ2-6	-	TGCGCCAGCAGCTTGGGGATTTTCTCTGGGGCCAACGTCCTGACTTTC	CASSLGIFSGANVLTF
TRBV5-1	-	TRBJ2-2	once	TGCGCCAGCAGCTATGGGAGTGACACCGGGGAGCTGTTTTTT	CASSYGSDTGELFF
TRBV25-1	-	TRBJ2-1	-	TGTGCCAGCAGTGAATTGCAGGGTGGGTACAATGAGCAGTTCTTC	CASSELQGGYNEQFF
TRBV2	TRBD2	TRBJ2-7	-	TGTGCCAGCAGTGATCTTGGACTAGCGCTATCCTACGAGCAGTACTTC	CASSDLGLALSYEQYF
TRBV14	TRBD2	TRBJ2-1	-	TGTGCCAGCAGCCAAATGAGCGGGAGGGCTAGCGTGCAGTTCTTC	CASSQMSGRASVQFF
TRBV27	TRBD2	TRBJ2-3	-	TGTGCCAGCAGTTTTGGGGGACTAGCGGGCCGCACAGATACGCAGTATTTT	CASSFGGLAGRTDTQYF
TRBV7-9	-	TRBJ2-2	-	TGTGCCAGCAGCGACCAGGGGCCCGGCACCGGGGAGCTGTTTTTT	CASSDQGPGTGELFF
TRBV28	TRBD1	TRBJ1-5	-	TGTGCCAGCAGCGGGACAGGGTACTATCAGCCCCAGCATTTT	CASSGTGYYQPQHF
TRBV5-8	-	TRBJ2-5	-	TGTGCCAGCAGCTTATACAGGGGAGGAGAGACCCAGTACTTC	CASSLYRGGETQYF
TRBV11-1	-	TRBJ2-1	few	TGTGCCAGCAGTCCCCGAGGGCATGAGCAGTTCTTC	CASSPRGHEQFF
TRBV2	-	TRBJ2-3	-	TGTGCCAGCAGTGAAAGGGCGGGGATGAGCACAGATACGCAGTATTTT	CASSERAGMSTDTQYF
TRBV9	-	TRBJ2-3	-	TGTGCCAGCAGCGTAGGAAACGGGATGGCAGATACGCAGTATTTT	CASSVGNGMADTQYF